This T cell receptor beta chain was profiled in a study of blood T cell repertoires in COVID-19. Study background: Samples taken during acute and convalescent COVID-19 were collected in the United States, Italy and Spain. The analysed material was cDNA or gDNA that came from T cells, B-cell-depleted T cells, or PBMCs.

Seattle enrolled patients during active infection and tracked them longitudinally. In the source study's methods: Nucleated cell counts were estimated from reference gene primer amplification. Sequencing was performed with immunoSEQ multiplex PCR; in TCRdb, only in-frame clones are kept and a portion is missing. The DNA gave D and trimming, while V, J and clone size come from that table. The sample lists about 56,000 clones, approximately 89% occurring once. The junction had 13 bases not matched to a gene; V was cut back by 7 bases and J by 9 bases. CDR3 size: 15 residues. Germline values: CDR1 LNHDA, CDR2 SQIVND (reference sequence).

The sample was peripheral blood. The chain couples TRBV19 to TRBJ2-4, with 9 nucleotides matching TRBD1. The TCR sequence derives from a woman between 55 and 75 years old with COVID-19, enrolled during active disease. CDR3 sequence (DNA): TGTGCCAGTAAGCCGGGACAGGGATCGGCGGCCATTCAGTACTTC. This sequence encodes CASKPGQGSAAIQYF.